This paragraph reports one TCR beta chain. The antigen is undetermined. The germline V gene encodes CDR1 MNHEY and CDR2 SVGAGI. The CDR3 extends over 16 amino acids. Trimming shortened V by 0 bases and J by 0 bases, and 10 bases separated the two germline ends. The method was immunoSEQ multiplex PCR; TCRdb's version includes in-frame clones alone and lacks a portion of them. Of approximately 7,400 clones in the sample, 73% were seen once. The data derive from a study of OX40 agonist ivuxolimab in advanced cancers. Regarding the study as a whole: Among T cells, CD8+ cells averaged more expanded clones than CD4+ cells.

The chain employs TRBV6-5 and TRBJ2-3; D gene ambiguous. This TCR derives from an adult with an advanced solid tumor such as melanoma, head and neck, liver or kidney cancer. This specimen consisted of CD4+ or CD8+ T cells sorted from blood, obtained in a trial of the OX40 agonist ivuxolimab. CDR3 DNA sequence: TGTGCCAGCAGTTACTCGCGACTCCACAGCACAGATACGCAGTATTTT. The encoded protein is CASSYSRLHSTDTQYF.